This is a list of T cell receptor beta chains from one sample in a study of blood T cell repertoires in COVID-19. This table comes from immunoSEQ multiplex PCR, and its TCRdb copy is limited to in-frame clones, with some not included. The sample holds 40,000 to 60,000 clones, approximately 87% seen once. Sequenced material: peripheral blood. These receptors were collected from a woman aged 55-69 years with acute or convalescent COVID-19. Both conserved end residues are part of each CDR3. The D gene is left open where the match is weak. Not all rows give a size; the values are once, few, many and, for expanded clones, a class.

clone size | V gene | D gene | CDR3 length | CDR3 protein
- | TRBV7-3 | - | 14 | CASSPRLDGNEQFF
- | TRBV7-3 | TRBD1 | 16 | CASSLTGTGKRGGYTF
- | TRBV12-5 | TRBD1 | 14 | CASGLPGQGSEQYF
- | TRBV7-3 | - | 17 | CASSLGGPGHTKETQYF
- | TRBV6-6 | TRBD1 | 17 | CASSPIPGQGAEYEQYF
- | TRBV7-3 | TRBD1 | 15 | CASSMTGRMNTEAFF
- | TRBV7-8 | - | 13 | CASSLAERVGAFF
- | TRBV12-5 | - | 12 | CASGDWLREQFF
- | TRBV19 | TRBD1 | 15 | CASSIRSGTGNTAFF
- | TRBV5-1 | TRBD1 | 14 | CASSSGTANTEAFF
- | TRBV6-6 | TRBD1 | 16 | CASRLGQGSGTTEAFF
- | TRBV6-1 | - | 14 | CASSEWGDGETQYF
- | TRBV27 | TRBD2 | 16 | CASSLYGRASTDTQYF
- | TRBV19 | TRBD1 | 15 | CASSTRTGLNQPQHF
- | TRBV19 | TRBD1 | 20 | CASSIFGSGTGEPGANVLTF
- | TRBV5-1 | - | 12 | CASSADTYEQYF
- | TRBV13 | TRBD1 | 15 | CASSLGGTGKNIQYF
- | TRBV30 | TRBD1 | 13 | CAWGTGGNQPQHF
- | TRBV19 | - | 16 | CASSIDGGLGTDTQYF
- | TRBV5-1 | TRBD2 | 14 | CASRGGTSDDTQYF
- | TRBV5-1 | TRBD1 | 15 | CASSSRDRLPGELFF
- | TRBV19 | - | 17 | CASSMNSPSVGANVLTF
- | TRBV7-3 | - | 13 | CASAASATDTQYF
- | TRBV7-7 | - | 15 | CASSQLAPERNEQFF
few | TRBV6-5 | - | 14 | CASSYDRRNNEQFF